This T cell receptor beta chain was captured by sequencing in a study of T-cell reconstitution after alpha-beta-depleted transplantation in children. Preparation of the TCRbeta library used unique molecular identifiers. TCRdb re-called the PCR reads through MiXCR, storing one row per CDR3 protein. The sample lists about 1,000,000 distinct CDR3 sequences, roughly 31% occurring once. Findings and caveats of the study: Expanded graft clones, several hundred of them, were reportedly the source of alpha-beta T cells about two months after transplant. High day-60 TCRbeta diversity in some patients came from surviving recipient T cells and thymic progenitors. T cells produced anew were the main source of T-cell counts and diversity one year after transplant.

Details on this clonotype: The antigen remains undetermined.

The specimen was PBMCs, mostly from graft donor cells, collected 360 days after TCRalphabeta/CD19-depleted stem cell transplant. This TCR was sampled from a boy less than two years old who had a stem cell transplant for SCID, so the T cells may come from the graft donor.

CDR3 sequence reads: CASSLGARSRDEQYF. The CDR3, as DNA: TGTGCCAGCAGCTTAGGGGCAAGGAGCCGAGACGAGCAGTACTTC. This chain joins TRBV7-9 and TRBJ2-7; no reliable D call. The CDR3 consists of 15 residues. With 1 base removed from V and 5 bases from J, the gap between germline ends came to 15 bases. Germline V gene lookup returns CDR1 SEHNR and CDR2 FQNEAQ (reference sequence).